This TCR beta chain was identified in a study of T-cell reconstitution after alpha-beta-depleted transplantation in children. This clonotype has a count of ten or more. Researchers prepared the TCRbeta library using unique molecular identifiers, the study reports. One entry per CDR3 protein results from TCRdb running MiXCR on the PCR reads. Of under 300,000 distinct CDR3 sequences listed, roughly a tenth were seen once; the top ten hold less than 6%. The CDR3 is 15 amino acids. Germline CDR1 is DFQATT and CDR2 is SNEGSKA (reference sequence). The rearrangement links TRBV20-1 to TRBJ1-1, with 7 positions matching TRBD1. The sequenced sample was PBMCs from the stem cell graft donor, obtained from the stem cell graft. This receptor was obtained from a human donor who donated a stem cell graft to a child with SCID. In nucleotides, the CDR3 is TGCAGGCCCGGGGGGACAGCAAATTTGAACACTGAAGCTTTCTTT. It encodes CRPGGTANLNTEAFF.